The 25 T cell receptor beta chains below all came from one sample that was sequenced in a study of cytomegalovirus exposure and HLA in healthy donors. The study ran its PCR with 60 Vbeta and 13 Jbeta primers. Sequencing was performed with immunoSEQ multiplex PCR; in TCRdb, only in-frame clones are kept and a portion is missing. Of about 200,000 clones listed, around 86% are singletons. The sequencing input was PBMCs. These TCRs come from a woman under 30 in good health and CMV-seronegative.

This clone was counted a few times. The chain employs TRBV5-1 and TRBJ2-2; D remains unclear. The V and J ends lost 0 bases and 4 bases respectively, with 10 bases between them. CDR1 is SGHRS and CDR2 is YFSETQ in the germline V gene. The CDR3 has 15 residues. CDR3 protein: CASSLGDRGTGELFF. In DNA, the CDR3 is TGCGCCAGCAGCTTGGGTGATCGAGGCACCGGGGAGCTGTTTTTT.

The chain uses TRBV19 and TRBJ2-1, with 11 bases fitting TRBD2. The germline V gene encodes CDR1 LNHDA and CDR2 SQIVND (reference sequence). After removal of 5 bases from V and 0 bases from J, the junction contained 6 bases not matched to a gene. This CDR3 has 17 amino acids. The CDR3 nucleotides read TGTGCCAGTAGTCCTACTAGCGGGGGTCTCTCCTACAATGAGCAGTTCTTC. Its protein is CASSPTSGGLSYNEQFF.

The V gene is TRBV7-3, the J gene TRBJ1-1; D may be TRBD1 (5 bases). This CDR3 is built from 13 residues. V was trimmed by 4 bases and J by 0 bases, leaving 6 bases between them. Germline CDR1 is SGHTA and CDR2 is FQGTGA. The CDR3, as DNA: TGTGCCAGCAGCTCCAGGGTGAACACTGAAGCTTTCTTT. Translated: CASSSRVNTEAFF. The full variable domain, rest sourced from reference TRBV7-3 and TRBJ1-1, is GAGVSQTPSNKVTEKGKYVELRCDPISGHTALYWYRQSLGQGPEFLIYFQGTGAADDSGLPNDRFFAVRPEGSVSTLKIQRTERGDSAVYLCASSSRVNTEAFFGQGTRLTVV.

This chain connects TRBV7-9 to TRBJ1-2; unclear D gene. V lost 0 bases, J lost 6 bases, and 17 bases lay in between. The CDR3 length is 16 residues. The germline CDR1 and CDR2 sequences are SEHNR and FQNEAQ (reference sequence). CDR3 sequence reads: CASSLALLRSVDGYTF. The CDR3, as DNA: TGTGCCAGCAGCTTAGCGCTTCTGAGGTCAGTTGATGGCTACACCTTC.

This chain links TRBV6-5 with TRBJ2-2; 12 nucleotides align to TRBD1. Per germline, CDR1 MNHEY and CDR2 SVGAGI. This CDR3 has 15 residues. V gave up 6 bases and J gave up 7 bases; unmatched junction bases: 6. The CDR3, as DNA: TGTGCCAGCAGGAGGGACAGGGGGCGAAACGGGGAGCTGTTTTTT. Translating it yields CASRRDRGRNGELFF.

The chain combines TRBV6-1 with TRBJ2-1; 9 bases agree with TRBD2. CDR1 and CDR2 (germline): MNHNS, SASEGT. The CDR3 covers 15 residues. V dropped 7 bases and J dropped 6; count of bases not matched to a gene: 10. The CDR3 bases are TGTGCCAGCACCCGCGGGACTAGCCCCTTCAATGAGCAGTTCTTC. This sequence encodes CASTRGTSPFNEQFF.

The chain joins TRBV7-3 to TRBJ2-5; TRBD2 matches 8 bases. There are 16 residues in the CDR3. V lost 2 bases, J lost 5 bases, and 10 bases stayed unmatched. Per the germline V gene, CDR1 is SGHTA and CDR2 is FQGTGA. This CDR3 reads CASSLGRAGVGETQYF. CDR3 DNA: TGTGCCAGCAGCTTAGGGCGAGCGGGAGTCGGGGAGACCCAGTACTTC.

The V and J genes are TRBV27 and TRBJ2-4; D possibly corresponds to TRBD1 (6 bases). Per the germline V gene, CDR1 is MNHEY and CDR2 is SMNVEV (reference sequence). Trimming stripped 4 bases from V and 6 bases from J, with 10 bases between. There are 13 residues in the CDR3. CDR3 residues: CASSSTRGNIQYF. For the CDR3, the DNA is TGTGCCAGCAGTTCGACCAGGGGAAACATTCAGTACTTC.

This chain connects TRBV7-9 to TRBJ2-1; 8 bases match TRBD2. Per the germline V gene, CDR1 is SEHNR and CDR2 is FQNEAQ (reference sequence). The CDR3 runs 16 residues. Trimming took 6 bases from V and 5 from J; bases not matched to a gene: 12. CDR3 amino acids: CASRLTIGGADNEQFF. CDR3 nucleotides: TGTGCCAGCAGACTTACGATCGGGGGGGCAGACAATGAGCAGTTCTTC.

The chain links TRBV2 to TRBJ2-1; 7 bases map to TRBD2. V was pared by 6 bases and J by 4 bases, with 12 bases of the junction left unmatched. The CDR3 has 16 amino acids. Germline V CDR1 and CDR2: SNHLY, FYNNEI. The CDR3 coding sequence is TGTGCCAGCAGGAACCCCGGGGGGATCCTATACAATGAGCAGTTCTTC. This sequence encodes CASRNPGGILYNEQFF.

V usage is TRBV5-6 and J usage is TRBJ1-1; D is perhaps TRBD1 (6 bases). V shed 4 bases and J shed 0 bases, with 13 bases lying between them. Germline CDR1 SGHDT, CDR2 YYEEEE. The CDR3 has 15 amino acids. The CDR3 DNA reads TGTGCCAGCAGCGACGAGGGGACACTGAACACTGAAGCTTTCTTT. Translated, it gives CASSDEGTLNTEAFF.

The rearrangement joins TRBV30 to TRBJ2-1; 7 bases match TRBD2. In germline, CDR1 is GTSNPN, CDR2 SVGIG (reference sequence). The V and J ends lost 1 base and 9 bases, in that order; junction bases with no gene match: 3. This CDR3 has 12 residues. The CDR3 DNA reads as TGTGCCTGGAGTGGCGGGAGAGTTGAGCAGTTCTTC. Protein: CAWSGGRVEQFF.

The chain combines TRBV6-5 with TRBJ1-5; tentative D call: TRBD1 (6 bases). Between the trimmed V and J ends, which lost 2 bases and 7 bases, there was a span of 12 bases. Germline lookup yields CDR1 MNHEY and CDR2 SVGAGI. This CDR3 spans 14 amino acids. CDR3 residues: CASSYIPGVQPQHF. In DNA, the CDR3 is TGTGCCAGCAGTTACATCCCAGGGGTGCAGCCCCAGCATTTT.

This chain links TRBV2 with TRBJ1-5; D is ambiguous. V lost 6 bases to trimming and J lost 5 bases, with 8 bases between them. The CDR3 spans 12 residues. CDR1 is SNHLY and CDR2 is FYNNEI in the germline V gene. The CDR3 region has the DNA TGTGCCAGCAGCCAGGCCGATCAGCCCCAGCATTTT. It yields the protein CASSQADQPQHF.

Here the CDR3 reads CASSPRTGSQETQYF. The CDR3 nucleotides are TGTGCCAGCAGCCCAAGGACAGGGTCACAAGAGACCCAGTACTTC. The chain couples TRBV11-2 to TRBJ2-5; TRBD1 matches 8 bases. Germline V gene sequence: CDR1 SGHAT, CDR2 FQNNGV. Trimming at V came to 5 bases and at J to 2 bases, leaving 7 bases not matched to a gene. This CDR3 spans 15 amino acids.

V gene TRBV28 combines with J gene TRBJ1-3, with 9 bases fitting TRBD1. Looked up from germline, CDR1 is MDHEN and CDR2 is SYDVKM. This CDR3 spans 15 amino acids. J gave up 0 bases and V 7 bases, and 4 bases lay outside the gene matches. Here the CDR3 reads CASNSQGASGNTIYF. The DNA for the CDR3 is TGTGCCAGCAACTCACAGGGGGCCTCTGGAAACACCATATATTTT.

The rearrangement uses TRBV6-5 and TRBJ2-1; 10 nucleotides agree with TRBD2. The germline V gene encodes CDR1 MNHEY and CDR2 SVGAGI. The CDR3 is 13 amino acids. J gave up 7 bases and V 6 bases, and 3 bases lay outside the gene matches. The CDR3 nucleotides are TGTGCCAGCAGAGCGGGGGGGCAAAATGAGCAGTTCTTC. Amino acids: CASRAGGQNEQFF.

The chain recombines TRBV19 with TRBJ1-2; 7 bases are a match to TRBD1. Trimming took 2 bases from V and 3 from J; bases not matched to a gene: 6. CDR1 is LNHDA and CDR2 is SQIVND in the germline V gene (reference sequence). This CDR3 has 15 residues. CDR3 sequence (DNA): TGTGCCAGTAGTATAAGCGGAGGGGGCGACTATGGCTACACCTTC. Its translation: CASSISGGGDYGYTF.

V is TRBV29-1 and J is TRBJ2-1; the D gene is possibly TRBD1 (5 bases). CDR1 and CDR2 from the germline V gene are SQVTM and ANQGSEA. CDR3 length equals 11 residues. Trimming took 6 bases from V and 10 from J, leaving 13 bases between them. CDR3 in amino acids: CSVGAYGEQFF. The CDR3 DNA sequence: TGCAGCGTAGGGGCCTACGGGGAGCAGTTCTTC.

The rearrangement joins TRBV6-1 to TRBJ2-7; weak D call: TRBD1 (5 bases). Germline V gives CDR1 MNHNS, CDR2 SASEGT. Between the trimmed V and J ends, which lost 7 bases and 6 bases, there was a span of 16 bases. CDR3 size: 13 residues. CDR3 protein: CASKGELLIEQYF. The CDR3 nucleotides read TGTGCCAGCAAAGGGGAACTGTTAATCGAGCAGTACTTC.

The rearrangement uses TRBV28 and TRBJ1-1; 8 bases agree with TRBD1. This CDR3 has 12 amino acids. Germline values: CDR1 MDHEN, CDR2 SYDVKM. Trimming took 10 bases from V and 2 from J; bases not matched to a gene: 3. This CDR3 reads CAIGTGNTEAFF. The CDR3 bases are TGTGCCATCGGGACAGGCAACACTGAAGCTTTCTTT.

The gene calls are TRBV5-6 and TRBJ1-6, with D hard to call. The germline gives CDR1 SGHDT, CDR2 YYEEEE. This CDR3 contains 16 residues. Trimming shortened V by 5 bases and J by 7 bases, and 19 bases separated the two germline ends. CDR3 DNA sequence: TGTGCCAGCAGGGCCTGGCAGGCGCCCAAGAATTCACCCCTCCACTTT. Its translation: CASRAWQAPKNSPLHF. Combining the CDR3 with reference TRBV5-6 and TRBJ1-6 gives the whole variable domain DAGVTQSPTHLIKTRGQQVTLRCSPKSGHDTVSWYQQALGQGPQFIFQYYEEEERQRGNFPDRFSGHQFPNYSSELNVNALLLGDSALYLCASRAWQAPKNSPLHFGNGTRLTVT.

The chain recombines TRBV11-2 with TRBJ2-7; TRBD1 matches at 8 bases. The CDR3 contains 12 residues. Germline-derived CDR1 and CDR2 are SGHAT and FQNNGV. The V gene end was trimmed by 7 bases and the J gene end by 5 bases; junction bases not matched to a gene: 4. CDR3 DNA: TGTGCCAGCACCCTGACAGGGGACGAGCAGTACTTC. The encoded protein is CASTLTGDEQYF.

V gene TRBV4-3 combines with J gene TRBJ1-1; D call uncertain. The CDR3 sequence is 13 residues long. V lost 0 bases and J lost 1, with 3 bases in between. CDR1 LGHNA and CDR2 YSLEER come from the germline V gene. This CDR3 reads CASSQDRNTEAFF. Written as DNA, the CDR3 is TGCGCCAGCAGCCAAGACCGGAACACTGAAGCTTTCTTT.

The chain carries TRBV11-3 and TRBJ1-1; D remains unclear. The V end lost 1 base, the J end lost 7 bases, and 10 bases lay between the germline ends. The CDR3 sequence is 13 residues long. Germline V lookup: CDR1 SGHNT, CDR2 YENEEA. CDR3 protein: CASSLGETDEAFF. The CDR3 DNA is TGTGCCAGCAGCTTAGGGGAGACGGATGAAGCTTTCTTT.